The following is a T cell receptor beta chain sequence with its context. This sample is part of a study of blood T cell repertoires in COVID-19. Measured with immunoSEQ multiplex PCR; TCRdb has only the in-frame clones, and not every one. This sample has about 310,000 clones, with roughly 90% found just once. Participants were aged about 18 to 100 years from 24 US areas. This CDR3 has 14 residues. Per germline, CDR1 MDHEN and CDR2 SYDVKM. Losses at the gene ends were 5 bases for V and 5 bases for J; bases not matched to a gene: 7. This clonotype was obtained from a young woman with acute COVID-19. Source material: PBMCs or T cells enriched from blood (not recorded which). The chain links TRBV28 to TRBJ1-1, with TRBD1 matching over 8 bases. CDR3 residues: CASSEGQGRTEAFF. The CDR3 DNA is TGTGCCAGCAGTGAAGGACAGGGAAGAACTGAAGCTTTCTTT.